These 13 T cell receptor beta chains originate from one sample sequenced in a study of blood T cells in healthy people across ages (dated by TCRdb to 2015 to 2017). The library was obtained by 5' RACE. These reads were obtained on an Illumina HiSeq 2500. A second roughly 6 to 11 cycle PCR used a sample-barcoded 5' primer and a J-beta primer mix. The public reads were quality trimmed at Q25 with fastp and then assembled into clones with MiXCR by TCRdb, keeping productive beta chains. Each entry merges the rows of one CDR3 protein and shows their most common DNA and genes. For this sample the table gives approximately 800,000 distinct CDR3 sequences, of which under 80% were detected only once. About 27% of the sample is in the top ten clones. Sequenced: blood. These receptors were collected from a man aged 30 to 39 in good health.

The chain employs TRBV6-5 and TRBJ2-7, with 10 bases matching TRBD1. There are 14 residues in the CDR3. Germline V gives CDR1 MNHEY, CDR2 SVGAGI. Trimming cost V 6 bases and J 6 bases; bases outside gene matches: 8. Here the CDR3 DNA reads TGTGCCAGCAGGTACGGGACAGGGGTTTCCGAGCAGTACTTC. Translating gives CASRYGTGVSEQYF.

J is TRBJ2-5 and V is TRBV6-5, with a possible D match to TRBD1 (5 bases). The assigned J gene may be wrong: the sequence end matches TRBJ2-7 better. This CDR3 comprises 14 residues. In germline, CDR1 is MNHEY, CDR2 SVGAGI. The CDR3 protein is CASGLPDKTYEQYF. CDR3 sequence (DNA): TGTGCCAGCGGGCTGCCGGACAAGACCTACGAGCAGTACTTC.

The chain uses TRBV5-1 and TRBJ2-5; no reliable D call. CDR1 and CDR2 (germline): SGHRS, YFSETQ. There are 14 residues in the CDR3. Trimming shortened V by 4 bases and J by 5 bases, and 15 bases separated the two germline ends. This chain's CDR3 is CASSGLGGFETQYF. The CDR3 nucleotides are TGCGCCAGCAGCGGCCTGGGCGGATTCGAGACCCAGTACTTC.

This clonotype was detected once. The chain employs TRBV24-1 and TRBJ1-5; no clear D. The CDR3 length is 14 residues. Germline V gene sequence: CDR1 KGHDR, CDR2 SFDVKD. V lost 0 bases, J lost 3 bases, and 5 bases lay in between. The CDR3 nucleotides read TGTGCCACCAGTGATTTGGAGGTCAATCAGCCCCAGCATTTT. Translating it yields CATSDLEVNQPQHF.

The chain links TRBV15 to TRBJ2-4, with TRBD1 as a possible D gene (5 bases). With the DNA end fitting TRBJ2-7 better, the J assignment may be wrong. The CDR3 is 14 residues long. Germline V lookup: CDR1 LNHNV, CDR2 YYDKDF (reference sequence). The CDR3 reads CATSRDETVYEQYF. Written as DNA, the CDR3 is TGTGCCACCAGCAGAGATGAGACAGTATACGAGCAGTACTTC.

This chain connects TRBV7-2 to TRBJ2-5; D is undetermined. V was pared by 4 bases and J by 0 bases, with 12 bases between. The CDR3 has 15 residues. The V gene's germline CDR1 is SGHTA and CDR2 FQGNSA. The CDR3 here is CASSYQSLHQETQYF. DNA of the CDR3: TGTGCCAGCAGCTATCAGAGCCTACACCAAGAGACCCAGTACTTC.

The CDR3 coding sequence is TGCAGTGCTAAGGTTCTCGGGGGGCACTACGAGCAGTACTTC. Protein: CSAKVLGGHYEQYF. The genes are TRBV20-1 and TRBJ2-7; TRBD2 might be the D (7 bases). Germline CDR1 is DFQATT and CDR2 is SNEGSKA (reference sequence). Trimming took off 4 bases at V and 3 bases at J, with 16 bases between the two ends. The CDR3 consists of 14 residues.

This clonotype was detected only a few times. The chain uses TRBV11-2 and TRBJ2-1, with 11 positions matching TRBD2. The CDR3 runs to 13 residues. After removal of 11 bases from V and 5 bases from J, the junction contained 5 bases not matched to a gene. CDR1 SGHAT and CDR2 FQNNGV come from the germline V gene. The CDR3 region has the DNA TGTGCCGTTGGGACTAGCGGCAACAATGAGCAGTTCTTC. Amino acid sequence: CAVGTSGNNEQFF. Full variable domain (remainder filled in from reference TRBV11-2 and TRBJ2-1): EAGVAQSPRYKIIEKRQSVAFWCNPISGHATLYWYQQILGQGPKLLIQFQNNGVVDDSQLPKDRFSAERLKGVDSTLKIQPAKLEDSAVYLCAVGTSGNNEQFFGPGTRLTVL.

This clonotype was seen more than once but under ten times. This chain uses TRBV10-3 with TRBJ2-7; TRBD1 or TRBD2 may be the D gene (6 bases each). The V end was cut by 4 bases, the J end by 0 bases, with 10 bases between. Per germline, CDR1 ENHRY and CDR2 SYGVKD. The length of the CDR3 is 14 residues. The CDR3 bases are TGTGCCATCAGTGCGGGGGCCAGCTCCTACGAGCAGTACTTC. Encoded protein: CAISAGASSYEQYF.

This chain connects TRBV10-3 to TRBJ2-3, with D maybe TRBD2 (5 bases). Trimming removed 2 bases from V and 6 bases from J, with 18 bases in between. The CDR3 loop spans 16 amino acids. Germline V gene sequence: CDR1 ENHRY, CDR2 SYGVKD. The CDR3 coding sequence is TGTGCCATCAGTGAGCGTGAGTCTAGCAGACGTGATACGCAGTATTTT. Translated: CAISERESSRRDTQYF.

This clonotype was seen just once. The CDR3 sequence is CSARDYPLAKNIQYF. In DNA, the CDR3 is TGCAGTGCTAGAGATTATCCCCTAGCCAAAAACATTCAGTACTTC. This sequence joins TRBV20-1 and TRBJ2-4; D is undetermined. V lost 0 bases and J lost 0, with 9 bases in between. The CDR3 has 15 amino acids. Germline V lookup: CDR1 DFQATT, CDR2 SNEGSKA (reference sequence).

The chain joins TRBV4-3 to TRBJ2-2, with 9 bases that match TRBD2. The CDR3 spans 18 residues. Germline CDR1 LGHNA, CDR2 YSLEER. With 5 bases clipped from V and 4 bases from J, the junction kept 14 bases outside the gene matches. The DNA for the CDR3 is TGCGCCAGCAGCTCAGGGATTAGCGGGGGAGGGGTCACCGGGGAGCTGTTTTTT. Translated: CASSSGISGGGVTGELFF.

Written as DNA, the CDR3 is TGTGCCAGCTCACCACTAGCGGGGGGCATCTACAATGAGCAGTACTTC. It yields the protein CASSPLAGGIYNEQYF. V gene TRBV18 combines with J gene TRBJ2-1, with 10 bases fitting TRBD2. The DNA end favors TRBJ2-7, so the J call may be wrong. The CDR3 length is 16 residues. The germline gives CDR1 KGHSH, CDR2 LQKENI.